Listed below are T cell receptor beta chains from one sample, sequenced in a study of CD8 T cells in ankylosing spondylitis. TCRdb reprocessed the 5' RACE reads with MiXCR, giving one entry per CDR3 protein. The sample has about 310,000 distinct CDR3 sequences; less than 25% are singletons. Specimen: blood, either unsorted or a sorted T cell fraction (not recorded which). The receptors here all came from a female donor with ankylosing spondylitis or in good health (not recorded which). CDR3s include the opening cysteine and the closing phenylalanine or tryptophan. Fields, in order: V gene, clone size, D gene, J gene, CDR3 protein, CDR3 DNA. A D gene is named only where the DNA matches it firmly. Not every row has a clone size; where given, it reads once, few, many or a size class.

TRBV6-2/TRBV6-3,few,.,TRBJ1-1,CASEGTTEAFF,TGTGCCTCTGAGGGGACCACTGAAGCTTTCTTT
TRBV9,few,.,TRBJ2-3,CASSVAGQDTQYF,TGTGCCAGCAGCGTAGCGGGACAAGATACGCAGTATTTT
TRBV2,many,TRBD1,TRBJ2-1,CASSIGQGAYNEQFF,TGTGCCAGCAGCATCGGACAGGGGGCGTACAATGAGCAGTTCTTC
TRBV5-1,many,.,TRBJ2-1,CASSLLGSWDNEQFF,TGCGCCAGCAGCTTGTTGGGGTCTTGGGACAATGAGCAGTTCTTC
TRBV20-1,many,TRBD2,TRBJ2-2,CSARSLAGDGTGELFF,TGCAGTGCTAGGTCACTAGCGGGAGATGGGACCGGGGAGCTGTTTTTT
TRBV10-3,few,.,TRBJ2-3,CAIRGAGTDTQYF,TGTGCCATCAGAGGGGCCGGCACAGATACGCAGTATTTT
TRBV5-1,.,TRBD2,TRBJ2-1,CASSLLAGGSNEQFF,TGCGCCAGCAGCTTATTAGCGGGAGGGTCAAATGAGCAGTTCTTC
TRBV6-1,few,.,TRBJ1-5,CASNGGYPNQPQHF,TGTGCCAGCAATGGGGGGTACCCTAATCAGCCCCAGCATTTT
TRBV5-3,.,.,TRBJ2-7,CARSLLRDTPYEQYF,TGTGCCAGAAGCTTGCTCCGGGACACCCCGTACGAGCAGTACTTC
TRBV6-1,.,.,TRBJ1-5,CASRRHRDQPQHF,TGTGCCAGCAGACGCCACAGGGATCAGCCCCAGCATTTT
TRBV11-2,many,.,TRBJ2-2,CASSSRVTKGSELFF,TGTGCCAGCAGCTCCCGGGTCACCAAGGGGTCGGAGCTGTTTTTT
TRBV9,few,.,TRBJ2-7,CASSVGVGRDNEQYF,TGTGCCAGCAGCGTAGGGGTCGGCAGGGACAACGAGCAGTACTTC
TRBV18,few,.,TRBJ2-2,CASSGTLLTGELFF,TGTGCCAGCTCCGGGACACTGCTCACCGGGGAGCTGTTTTTT
TRBV29-1,.,.,TRBJ1-5,CSVATFGDSSQPQHF,TGCAGCGTTGCAACCTTTGGGGATAGCAGTCAGCCCCAGCATTTT
TRBV10-2,few,TRBD1,TRBJ1-2,CASSELGQTNYGYTF,TGCGCCAGCAGTGAGTTGGGACAGACTAACTATGGCTACACCTTC
TRBV12-3/TRBV12-4,many,.,TRBJ1-5,CASAEDRRPQHF,TGTGCCAGCGCGGAGGACCGAAGGCCCCAGCATTTT
TRBV20-1,many,.,TRBJ2-7,CSASKGSYEQYF,TGCAGTGCTAGCAAGGGATCCTACGAGCAGTACTTC
TRBV12-3/TRBV12-4,.,.,TRBJ2-3,CASSAGYQEYF,TGTGCCAGCAGTGCCGGGTACCAAGAGTATTTT
TRBV5-4,.,.,TRBJ2-5,CASSFGPAGTYQETQYF,TGTGCCAGCAGCTTTGGACCGGCGGGGACGTACCAAGAGACCCAGTACTTC
TRBV7-2,few,TRBD1,TRBJ2-1,CASSSDRDNEQFF,TGTGCCAGCAGCTCGGACAGGGACAATGAGCAGTTCTTC
TRBV30,few,.,TRBJ2-3,CAWSPRTSTDTQYF,TGTGCCTGGAGCCCCCGCACTAGCACAGATACGCAGTATTTT
TRBV30,once,.,TRBJ2-1,CAWSAGLDNEQFF,TGTGCCTGGTCGGCGGGATTGGACAATGAGCAGTTCTTC
TRBV7-2,few,TRBD2,TRBJ2-3,CASGLAGGPDTQYF,TGTGCCAGCGGCCTAGCGGGAGGGCCAGATACGCAGTATTTT
TRBV20-1,.,.,TRBJ2-5,CSANGLTTNAKETQYF,TGCAGTGCTAACGGCCTAACTACTAATGCCAAAGAGACCCAGTACTTC
TRBV5-5,.,.,TRBJ2-7,CASSFGQLGSYEQYF,TGTGCCAGCAGCTTTGGTCAACTGGGATCTTACGAGCAGTACTTC
TRBV5-1,.,TRBD2,TRBJ2-3,CASKAGGTDTQYF,TGCGCCAGCAAAGCGGGAGGCACAGATACGCAGTATTTT
TRBV5-5,.,.,TRBJ1-1,CASSFGTETEAFF,TGTGCCAGCAGCTTTGGTACGGAAACTGAAGCTTTCTTT